A single sample gave rise to the 19 T cell receptor beta chains below, sequenced in a study of technical replicates of blood from a handful of donors. Profiled with immunoSEQ multiplex PCR; TCRdb holds only in-frame clones, not every one. Here the sample spans about 82,000 clones, roughly 95% being singletons. Specimen: T cells isolated from PBMCs. These receptors were collected from a human donor in good health.

This sequence joins TRBV2 and TRBJ1-1, with D possibly matching TRBD1 (6 bases). The V end lost 2 bases, the J end lost 1 base, and 8 bases lay between the germline ends. The V gene's germline CDR1 is SNHLY and CDR2 FYNNEI. This CDR3 region has 14 residues. The CDR3 sequence is CASSESTGNTEAFF. In DNA, the CDR3 is TGTGCCAGCAGTGAATCGACAGGGAACACTGAAGCTTTCTTT.

This chain connects TRBV7-9 to TRBJ2-2; 13 bases fit TRBD2. The CDR3 contains 16 residues. With 3 bases clipped from V and 5 bases from J, the junction kept 3 bases outside the gene matches. CDR1 SEHNR and CDR2 FQNEAQ come from the germline V gene (reference sequence). The CDR3 loop is CASSLPGLAGTGELFF. The CDR3 DNA sequence: TGTGCCAGCAGCTTGCCGGGACTAGCGGGAACCGGGGAGCTGTTTTTT.

V gene TRBV25-1 combines with J gene TRBJ2-7; D possibly corresponds to TRBD1 (6 bases). Germline values: CDR1 MGHDK, CDR2 SYGVNS. V lost 9 bases and J lost 3, with 9 bases in between. The CDR3 has 11 residues. In nucleotides, the CDR3 is TGTGCCAGTACAGGGTACTACGAGCAGTACTTC. Translation gives CASTGYYEQYF.

This chain connects TRBV15 to TRBJ2-2; TRBD1 agrees at 7 bases. The V segment lost 3 bases and the J segment 7 bases; nucleotides outside the gene matches: 8. Germline values: CDR1 LNHNV, CDR2 YYDKDF (reference sequence). The CDR3 covers 15 residues. The CDR3 region has the DNA TGTGCCACCAGCAGGACGGCACAGGGGCTCGGGGAGCTGTTTTTT. Its protein is CATSRTAQGLGELFF.

V gene TRBV5-4 combines with J gene TRBJ1-4; the D is unclear. Germline V lookup: CDR1 SGHNT, CDR2 YYREEE (reference sequence). This CDR3 is 13 amino acids long. The V gene lost 1 base and the J gene lost 8 bases, with 9 bases spanning the gap. This CDR3 reads CASSLSKEEKLFF. The DNA for the CDR3 is TGTGCCAGCAGCTTGTCGAAGGAGGAAAAACTGTTTTTT.

The rearrangement links TRBV19 to TRBJ1-5, with 7 bases identical to TRBD1. The CDR3 extends over 16 amino acids. Germline lookup yields CDR1 LNHDA and CDR2 SQIVND (reference sequence). The junction had 3 bases not matched to a gene; V was cut back by 1 base and J by 0 bases. The CDR3 is CASSIASGGSNQPQHF. DNA of the CDR3: TGTGCCAGTAGTATAGCCTCAGGGGGTAGCAATCAGCCCCAGCATTTT.

The rearrangement uses TRBV5-5 and TRBJ2-3; 11 bases agree with TRBD2. The CDR3 sequence is 19 residues long. The germline gives CDR1 SGHKS, CDR2 YYEKEE (reference sequence). Losses at the gene ends were 2 bases for V and 4 bases for J; bases not matched to a gene: 15. As DNA, the CDR3 is TGTGCCAGCAGCTTCAACCCCCGGTTACTAGCGGGAGCTGCAGATACGCAGTATTTT. This gives the protein CASSFNPRLLAGAADTQYF.

This clone was detected only once. The chain is built from TRBV28 and TRBJ2-7; D is perhaps TRBD1 (5 bases). The CDR3 is 15 amino acids. The germline V gene has CDR1 MDHEN and CDR2 SYDVKM. With 4 bases removed from V and 3 bases from J, the gap between germline ends came to 16 bases. This CDR3 reads CASSSTANNYYEQYF. The DNA for the CDR3 is TGTGCCAGCAGTTCGACAGCCAACAATTACTACGAGCAGTACTTC.

The V and J genes are TRBV6-5 and TRBJ2-2; D is unclear. From germline, CDR1 is MNHEY and CDR2 SVGAGI. This CDR3 is built from 13 residues. V was clipped by 8 bases and J by 3 bases, with 10 bases between them. CDR3 in amino acids: CASGPGDTGELFF. DNA of the CDR3: TGTGCCAGCGGTCCCGGAGACACCGGGGAGCTGTTTTTT.

The rearrangement joins TRBV19 to TRBJ1-1; D not resolved. Germline V gene sequence: CDR1 LNHDA, CDR2 SQIVND (reference sequence). V dropped 5 bases and J dropped 2 bases, with 12 bases sitting between them. CDR3 length equals 14 residues. The CDR3 DNA reads as TGTGCCAGTAGTGGTACAGACGGAAACACTGAAGCTTTCTTT. This sequence encodes CASSGTDGNTEAFF. Using reference TRBV19 and TRBJ1-1 for the parts outside the CDR3, the full variable domain is DGGITQSPKYLFRKEGQNVTLSCEQNLNHDAMYWYRQDPGQGLRLIYYSQIVNDFQKGDIAEGYSVSREKKESFPLTVTSAQKNPTAFYLCASSGTDGNTEAFFGQGTRLTVV.

As DNA, the CDR3 is TGTGCCAGTAGTGAGGGGGGGATCAACTATGGCTACACCTTC. Its protein product is CASSEGGINYGYTF. The chain has TRBV19 and TRBJ1-2; D might be TRBD1 (6 bases). V lost 5 bases and J 2 bases, leaving 12 bases between the germline ends. This CDR3 has 14 amino acids. Germline V lookup: CDR1 LNHDA, CDR2 SQIVND (reference sequence).

V and J are TRBV9 and TRBJ1-3, with TRBD1 matching 9 bases. The V gene end was trimmed by 3 bases and the J gene end by 2 bases; junction bases not matched to a gene: 3. The CDR3 spans 15 residues. Germline V lookup: CDR1 SGDLS, CDR2 YYNGEE. The CDR3 loop reads CASSGRTGAGNTIYF. The DNA for the CDR3 is TGTGCCAGCAGCGGAAGGACAGGGGCTGGAAACACCATATATTTT.

This chain links TRBV29-1 with TRBJ2-2; TRBD2 matches 8 bases. The CDR3 consists of 14 residues. After removal of 4 bases from V and 7 bases from J, the junction contained 8 bases not matched to a gene. CDR1 and CDR2 (germline): SQVTM, ANQGSEA. Here the CDR3 DNA reads TGCAGCGTTGGTTCGGGGGGGACGGTCGGGGAGCTGTTTTTT. This encodes CSVGSGGTVGELFF.

V gene TRBV6-1 combines with J gene TRBJ1-1, with a possible D match to TRBD1 (5 bases). The CDR3 consists of 14 residues. V lost 10 bases, J lost 3 bases, and 18 bases lay in between. The germline gives CDR1 MNHNS, CDR2 SASEGT. CDR3 amino acids: CATTETGFHTEAFF. CDR3 bases: TGTGCCACCACTGAAACAGGTTTTCACACTGAAGCTTTCTTT.

This chain joins TRBV7-2 and TRBJ2-5; a weak D match, TRBD2 (6 bases). Germline CDR1 SGHTA, CDR2 FQGNSA. This CDR3 is 13 amino acids long. Trimming took off 5 bases at V and 5 bases at J, with 12 bases between the two ends. CDR3 DNA sequence: TGTGCCAGCAGCCCGACTAGAAGGGAGACCCAGTACTTC. It encodes CASSPTRRETQYF.

The chain joins TRBV27 to TRBJ2-7; the D is unclear. The CDR3 has 14 amino acids. In germline, CDR1 is MNHEY, CDR2 SMNVEV (reference sequence). With 0 bases removed from V and 4 bases from J, the gap between germline ends came to 10 bases. The CDR3 nucleotides are TGTGCCAGCAGTTTATCCTACAGTCGATACGAGCAGTACTTC. Its translation is CASSLSYSRYEQYF.

The V call is TRBV4-1, the J call TRBJ1-4; perhaps TRBD1 as D (5 bases). The CDR3 totals 13 residues. The V gene lost 4 bases and the J gene lost 8 bases, with 11 bases spanning the gap. Germline loops: CDR1 MGHRA, CDR2 YSYEKL. The CDR3 bases are TGCGCCAGCAGCCGCTTCGGGGGAGAAAAACTGTTTTTT. Its translation: CASSRFGGEKLFF.

This sequence joins TRBV5-8 and TRBJ1-4; 7 positions match TRBD1. Losses at the gene ends were 4 bases for V and 10 bases for J; bases not matched to a gene: 16. CDR1 and CDR2 from the germline V gene are SGHTS and YDEGEE. CDR3 length: 16 amino acids. The CDR3 DNA reads TGTGCCAGCAGCACAGGGGTCTGGGACGGTTCCCGAAAACTGTTTTTT. As protein: CASSTGVWDGSRKLFF.

The rearrangement links TRBV28 to TRBJ1-5; weak D call: TRBD1 (5 bases). Germline V gene lookup returns CDR1 MDHEN and CDR2 SYDVKM. The CDR3 consists of 15 residues. V was pared by 9 bases and J by 3 bases, with 18 bases between. CDR3 in DNA: TGTGCCAGTTCAGGGTCCCAAGTATACAATCAGCCCCAGCATTTT. Amino acid sequence: CASSGSQVYNQPQHF. Supplemented by reference TRBV28 and TRBJ1-5, the full variable domain reads DVKVTQSSRYLVKRTGEKVFLECVQDMDHENMFWYRQDPGLGLRLIYFSYDVKMKEKGDIPEGYSVSREKKERFSLILESASTNQTSMYLCASSGSQVYNQPQHFGDGTRLSIL.